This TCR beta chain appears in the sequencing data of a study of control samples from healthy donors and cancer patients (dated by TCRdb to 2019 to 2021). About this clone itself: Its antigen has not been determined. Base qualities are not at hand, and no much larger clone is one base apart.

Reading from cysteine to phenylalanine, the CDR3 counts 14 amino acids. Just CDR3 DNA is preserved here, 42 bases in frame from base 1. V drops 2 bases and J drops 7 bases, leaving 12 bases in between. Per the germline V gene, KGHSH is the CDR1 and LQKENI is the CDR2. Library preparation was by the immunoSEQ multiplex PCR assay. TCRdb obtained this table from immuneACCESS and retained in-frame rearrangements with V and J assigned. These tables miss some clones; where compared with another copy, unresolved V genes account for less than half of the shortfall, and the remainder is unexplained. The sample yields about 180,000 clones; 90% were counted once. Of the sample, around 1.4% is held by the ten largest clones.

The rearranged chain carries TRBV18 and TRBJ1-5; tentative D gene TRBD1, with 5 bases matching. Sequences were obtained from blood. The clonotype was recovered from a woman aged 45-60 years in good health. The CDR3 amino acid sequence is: CASSPTGLRQPQHF. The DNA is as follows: TGTGCCAGCTCACCAACAGGTCTTAGGCAGCCCCAGCATTTT.